This T cell receptor beta chain was sequenced for a study of T-cell reconstitution after alpha-beta-depleted transplantation in children. Study outcomes and limitations: T-cell numbers and diversity, one year after transplant, stemmed largely from T cells that were newly produced.

Library preparation (for TCRbeta) was performed with unique molecular identifiers. TCRdb reanalysed the PCR reads using MiXCR and keeps one entry per CDR3 protein. The table has around 420,000 distinct CDR3 sequences, around 15% seen once; the top ten hold roughly 27%. Looked up from germline, CDR1 is LGHNA and CDR2 is YSLEER. The CDR3 contains 14 residues. Deletions cut 5 bases from V and 4 bases from J, with 9 bases between. Details on this clonotype: The target antigen is unknown.

The chain recombines TRBV4-3 with TRBJ1-6; D not certain. The clonotype was recovered from a boy under two years old who had a stem cell transplant for Wiskott-Aldrich syndrome, so the T cells may come from the graft donor. This sample comprised PBMCs, mostly from graft donor cells, obtained 360 days after TCRalphabeta/CD19-depleted stem cell transplant. Here the CDR3 DNA reads TGCGCCAGCAGCATCGATTTTTATAATTCACCCCTCCACTTT. Its translation: CASSIDFYNSPLHF.